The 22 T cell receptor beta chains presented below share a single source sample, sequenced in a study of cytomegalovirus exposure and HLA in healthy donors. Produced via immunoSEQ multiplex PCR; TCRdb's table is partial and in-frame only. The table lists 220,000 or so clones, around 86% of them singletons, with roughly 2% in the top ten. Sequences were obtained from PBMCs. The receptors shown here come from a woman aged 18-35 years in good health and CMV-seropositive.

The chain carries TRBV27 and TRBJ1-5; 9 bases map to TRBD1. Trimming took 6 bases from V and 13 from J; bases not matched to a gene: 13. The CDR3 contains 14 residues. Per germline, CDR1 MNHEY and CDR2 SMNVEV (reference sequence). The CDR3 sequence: CASSEGGTGRRQHF. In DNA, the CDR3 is TGTGCCAGCAGCGAAGGTGGGACAGGGAGAAGGCAGCATTTT.

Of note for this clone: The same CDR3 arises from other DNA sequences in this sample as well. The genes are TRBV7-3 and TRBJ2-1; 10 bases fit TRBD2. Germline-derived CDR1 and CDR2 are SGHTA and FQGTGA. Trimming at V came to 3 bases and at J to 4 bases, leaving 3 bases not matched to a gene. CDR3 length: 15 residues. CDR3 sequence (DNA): TGTGCCAGCAGCTTCGGACTAGCGGATTACAATGAGCAGTTCTTC. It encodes CASSFGLADYNEQFF.

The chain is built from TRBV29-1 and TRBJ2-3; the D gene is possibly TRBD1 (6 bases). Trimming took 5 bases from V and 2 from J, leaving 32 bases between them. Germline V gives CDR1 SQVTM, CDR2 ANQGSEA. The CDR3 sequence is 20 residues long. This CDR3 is CSVYTRDITGIWIYTDTQYF. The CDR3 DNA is TGCAGCGTTTATACCCGGGACATCACAGGTATTTGGATTTACACAGATACGCAGTATTTT.

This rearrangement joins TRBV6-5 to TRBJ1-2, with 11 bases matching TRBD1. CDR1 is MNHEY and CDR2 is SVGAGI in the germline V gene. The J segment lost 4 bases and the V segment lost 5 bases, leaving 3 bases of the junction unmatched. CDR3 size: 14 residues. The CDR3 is CASSEGTGGYGYTF. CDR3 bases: TGTGCCAGCAGTGAAGGGACAGGGGGCTATGGCTACACCTTC.

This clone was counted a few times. CDR3 bases: TGTGCAAGTCGCTTACAGGGGGCGAGGTACAATGAGCAGTTCTTC. This sequence encodes CASRLQGARYNEQFF. V usage is TRBV12-2 and J usage is TRBJ2-1; no DNA check was done on the table's D call, TRBD1. TRBV12-2 is listed as a pseudogene. The CDR3 extends over 15 amino acids.

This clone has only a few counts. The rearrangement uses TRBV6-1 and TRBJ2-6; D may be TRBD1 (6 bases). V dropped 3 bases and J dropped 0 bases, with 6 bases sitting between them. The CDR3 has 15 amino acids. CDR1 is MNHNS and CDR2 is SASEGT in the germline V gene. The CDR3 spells CASSEDSSGANVLTF. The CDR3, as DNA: TGTGCCAGCAGTGAGGACAGCTCTGGGGCCAACGTCCTGACTTTC.

CDR3 DNA sequence: TGCGCCAGCAGCCCAGGGACAGTCAGAGGATCCTACAATGAGCAGTTCTTC. Translated: CASSPGTVRGSYNEQFF. J is TRBJ2-1 and V is TRBV5-1, with 7 bases matching TRBD1. Looked up from germline, CDR1 is SGHRS and CDR2 is YFSETQ. After removal of 4 bases from V and 1 base from J, the junction contained 11 bases not matched to a gene. This CDR3 has 17 amino acids.

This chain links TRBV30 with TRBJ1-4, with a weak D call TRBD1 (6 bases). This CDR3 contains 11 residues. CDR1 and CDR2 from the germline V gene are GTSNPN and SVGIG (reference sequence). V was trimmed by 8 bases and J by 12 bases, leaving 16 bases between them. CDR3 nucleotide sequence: TGTGCCCACAGACAGGTTCGGGAACTGTTTTTT. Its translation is CAHRQVRELFF. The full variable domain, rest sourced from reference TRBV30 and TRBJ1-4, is SQTIHQWPATLVQPVGSPLSLECTVEGTSNPNLYWYRQAAGRGLQLLFYSVGIGQISSEVPQNLSASRPQDRQFILSSKKLLLSDSGFYLCAHRQVRELFFGSGTQLSVL.

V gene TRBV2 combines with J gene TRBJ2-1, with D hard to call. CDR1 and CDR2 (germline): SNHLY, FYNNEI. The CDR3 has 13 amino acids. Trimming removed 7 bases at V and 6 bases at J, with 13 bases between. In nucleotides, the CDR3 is TGTGCCAGCACCTTGGCGGCGACCAATGAGCAGTTCTTC. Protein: CASTLAATNEQFF.

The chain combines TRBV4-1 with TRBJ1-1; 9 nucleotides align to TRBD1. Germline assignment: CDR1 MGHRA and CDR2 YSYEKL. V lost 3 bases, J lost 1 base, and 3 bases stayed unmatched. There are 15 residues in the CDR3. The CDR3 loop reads CASSHDRGRNTEAFF. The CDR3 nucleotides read TGCGCCAGCAGCCACGACAGGGGGAGGAACACTGAAGCTTTCTTT.

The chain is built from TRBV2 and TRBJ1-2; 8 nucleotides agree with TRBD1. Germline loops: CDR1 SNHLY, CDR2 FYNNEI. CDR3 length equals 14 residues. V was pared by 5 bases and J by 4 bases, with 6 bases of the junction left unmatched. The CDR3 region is CASSSPDRVYGYTF. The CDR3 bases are TGTGCCAGCAGTTCCCCGGACAGGGTCTATGGCTACACCTTC.

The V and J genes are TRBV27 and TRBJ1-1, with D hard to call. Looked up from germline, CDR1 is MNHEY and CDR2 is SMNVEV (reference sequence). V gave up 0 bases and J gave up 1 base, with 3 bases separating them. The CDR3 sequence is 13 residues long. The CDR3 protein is CASSLSKNTEAFF. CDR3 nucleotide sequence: TGTGCCAGCAGTTTATCCAAGAACACTGAAGCTTTCTTT.

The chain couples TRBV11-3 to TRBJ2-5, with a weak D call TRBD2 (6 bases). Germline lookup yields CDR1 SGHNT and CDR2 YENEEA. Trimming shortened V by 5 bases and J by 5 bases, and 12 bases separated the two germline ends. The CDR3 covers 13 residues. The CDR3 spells CASSPGVRETQYF. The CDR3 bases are TGTGCCAGCAGCCCGGGAGTACGGGAGACCCAGTACTTC.

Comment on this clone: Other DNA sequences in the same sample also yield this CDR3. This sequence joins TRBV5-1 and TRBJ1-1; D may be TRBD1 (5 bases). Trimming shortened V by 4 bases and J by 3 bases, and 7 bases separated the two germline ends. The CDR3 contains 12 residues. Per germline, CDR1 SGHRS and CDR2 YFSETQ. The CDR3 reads CASSLGDTEAFF. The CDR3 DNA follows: TGCGCCAGCAGCCTAGGGGACACTGAAGCTTTCTTT. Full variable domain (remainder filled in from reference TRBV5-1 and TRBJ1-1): KAGVTQTPRYLIKTRGQQVTLSCSPISGHRSVSWYQQTPGQGLQFLFEYFSETQRNKGNFPGRFSGRQFSNSRSEMNVSTLELGDSALYLCASSLGDTEAFFGQGTRLTVV.

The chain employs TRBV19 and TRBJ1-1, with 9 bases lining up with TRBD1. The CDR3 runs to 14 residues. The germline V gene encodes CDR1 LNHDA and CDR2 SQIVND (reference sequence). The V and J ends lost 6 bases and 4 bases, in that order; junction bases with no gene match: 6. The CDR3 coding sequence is TGTGCCAGTAGCCAAGGGACAGGGATCACTGAAGCTTTCTTT. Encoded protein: CASSQGTGITEAFF.

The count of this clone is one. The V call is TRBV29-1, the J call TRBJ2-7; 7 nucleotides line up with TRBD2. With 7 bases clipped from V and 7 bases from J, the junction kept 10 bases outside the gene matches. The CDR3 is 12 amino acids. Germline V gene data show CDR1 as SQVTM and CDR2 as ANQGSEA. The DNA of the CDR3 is TGCAGCGGGAGAGCGGGATCTGGAGAGCAGTACTTC. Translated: CSGRAGSGEQYF.

The CDR3 DNA reads TGTGCCTGGAGTGACCCCGCCGCGGGGGGCGTCTCCTACGAGCAGTACTTC. It codes for CAWSDPAAGGVSYEQYF. This sequence joins TRBV30 and TRBJ2-7, with TRBD2 matching over 8 bases. The length of the CDR3 is 17 residues. V lost 1 base, J lost 0 bases, and 11 bases stayed unmatched. CDR1 is GTSNPN, CDR2 SVGIG, per germline (reference sequence).

This CDR3 reads CASSPASGGREDTQYF. Written as DNA, the CDR3 is TGTGCCAGCAGTCCCGCCTCGGGCGGGAGAGAAGATACGCAGTATTTT. This chain uses TRBV27 with TRBJ2-3, with 7 bases matching TRBD2. The length of the CDR3 is 16 residues. Germline values: CDR1 MNHEY, CDR2 SMNVEV (reference sequence). V trimming: 5 bases; J trimming: 5 bases; junction bases outside the gene matches: 13.

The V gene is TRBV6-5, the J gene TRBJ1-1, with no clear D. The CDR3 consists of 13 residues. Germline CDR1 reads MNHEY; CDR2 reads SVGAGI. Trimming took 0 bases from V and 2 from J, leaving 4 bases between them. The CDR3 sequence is CASSYSTNTEAFF. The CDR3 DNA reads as TGTGCCAGCAGTTACTCGACAAACACTGAAGCTTTCTTT.

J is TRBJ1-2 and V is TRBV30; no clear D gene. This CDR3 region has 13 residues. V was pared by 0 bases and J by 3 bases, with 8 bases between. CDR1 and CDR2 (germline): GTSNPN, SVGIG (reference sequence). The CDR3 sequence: CAWSVMAYYGYTF. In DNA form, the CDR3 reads TGTGCCTGGAGTGTAATGGCTTACTATGGCTACACCTTC.

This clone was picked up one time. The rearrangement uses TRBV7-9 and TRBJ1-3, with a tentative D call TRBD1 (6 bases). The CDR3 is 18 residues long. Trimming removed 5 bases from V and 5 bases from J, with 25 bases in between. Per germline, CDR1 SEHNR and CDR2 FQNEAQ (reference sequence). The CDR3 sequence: CASSLHTLRGGLRNTIYF. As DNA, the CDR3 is TGTGCCAGCAGCCTCCACACTCTTAGGGGGGGCTTAAGAAACACCATATATTTT.

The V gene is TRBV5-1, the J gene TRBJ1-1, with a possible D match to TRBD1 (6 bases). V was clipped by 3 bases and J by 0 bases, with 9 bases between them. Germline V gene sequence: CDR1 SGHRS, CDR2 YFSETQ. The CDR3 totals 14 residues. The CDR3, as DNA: TGCGCCAGCAGCTCGGACAGCTTGAACACTGAAGCTTTCTTT. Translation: CASSSDSLNTEAFF.